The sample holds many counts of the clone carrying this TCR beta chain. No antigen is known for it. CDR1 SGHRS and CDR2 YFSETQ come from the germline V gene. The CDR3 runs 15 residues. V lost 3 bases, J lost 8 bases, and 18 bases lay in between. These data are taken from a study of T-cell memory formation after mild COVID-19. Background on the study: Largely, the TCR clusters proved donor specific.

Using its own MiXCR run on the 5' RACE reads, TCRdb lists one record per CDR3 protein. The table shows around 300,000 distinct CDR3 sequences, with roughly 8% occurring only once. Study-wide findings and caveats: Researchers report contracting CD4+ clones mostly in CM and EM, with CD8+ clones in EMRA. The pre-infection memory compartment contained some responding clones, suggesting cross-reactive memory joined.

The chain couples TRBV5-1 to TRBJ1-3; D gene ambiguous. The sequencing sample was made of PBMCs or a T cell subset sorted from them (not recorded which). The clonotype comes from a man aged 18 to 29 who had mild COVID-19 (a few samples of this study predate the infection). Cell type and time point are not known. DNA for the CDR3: TGCGCCAGCAGCTCCCCGGAAAGTGGTGTGGACACCATATATTTT. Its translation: CASSSPESGVDTIYF.